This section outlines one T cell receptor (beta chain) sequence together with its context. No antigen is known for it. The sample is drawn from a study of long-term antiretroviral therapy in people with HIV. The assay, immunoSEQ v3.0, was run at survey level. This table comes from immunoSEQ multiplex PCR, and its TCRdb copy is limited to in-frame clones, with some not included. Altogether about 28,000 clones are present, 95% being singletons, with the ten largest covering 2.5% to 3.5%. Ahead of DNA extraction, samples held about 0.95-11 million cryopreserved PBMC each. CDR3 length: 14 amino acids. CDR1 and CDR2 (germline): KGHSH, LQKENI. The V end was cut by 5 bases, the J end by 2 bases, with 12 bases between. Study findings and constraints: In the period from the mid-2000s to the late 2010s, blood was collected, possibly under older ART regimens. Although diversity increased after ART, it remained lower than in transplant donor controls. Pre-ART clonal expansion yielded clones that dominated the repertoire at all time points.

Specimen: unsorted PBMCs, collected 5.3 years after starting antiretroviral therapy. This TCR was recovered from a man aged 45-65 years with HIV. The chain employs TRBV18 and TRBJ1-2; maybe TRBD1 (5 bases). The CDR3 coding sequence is TGTGCCAGCTCAGCATCTCGGGGGAACTATGGCTACACCTTC. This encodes CASSASRGNYGYTF.